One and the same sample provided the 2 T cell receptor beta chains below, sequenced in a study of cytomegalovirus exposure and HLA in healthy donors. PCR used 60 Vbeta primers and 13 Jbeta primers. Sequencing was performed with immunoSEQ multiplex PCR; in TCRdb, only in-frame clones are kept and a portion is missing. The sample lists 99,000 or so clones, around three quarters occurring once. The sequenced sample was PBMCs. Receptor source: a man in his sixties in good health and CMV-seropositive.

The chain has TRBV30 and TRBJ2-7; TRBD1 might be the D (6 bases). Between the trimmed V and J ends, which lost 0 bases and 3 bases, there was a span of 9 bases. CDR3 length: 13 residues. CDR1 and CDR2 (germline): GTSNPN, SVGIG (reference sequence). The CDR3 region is CAWSVGGNYEQYF. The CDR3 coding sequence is TGTGCCTGGAGTGTAGGGGGTAACTACGAGCAGTACTTC.

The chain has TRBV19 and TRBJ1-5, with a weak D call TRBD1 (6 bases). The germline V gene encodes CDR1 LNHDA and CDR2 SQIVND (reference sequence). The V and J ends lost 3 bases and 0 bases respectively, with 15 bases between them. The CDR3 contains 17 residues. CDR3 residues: CASSIRAGDLSNQPQHF. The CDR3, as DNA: TGTGCCAGTAGTATCCGGGCAGGGGATCTTAGCAATCAGCCCCAGCATTTT.